This T cell receptor beta chain comes out of a study of cytomegalovirus exposure and HLA in healthy donors. Notes on the study in general: Some V segments (TRBV6-2 and TRBV6-3 among them) were excluded as indistinguishable.

The CDR3 length equals 16 residues, ends included. In germline, CDR1 is MNHEY, CDR2 SMNVEV (reference sequence). This clone was counted a single time. As yet, its antigen is unknown. The limits of the CDR3 on the DNA are not certain, so only TCRdb's listed CDR3 is given. The PCR employed 60 Vbeta primers together with 13 Jbeta primers. Produced via immunoSEQ multiplex PCR; TCRdb's table is partial and in-frame only. The data show over 150,000 clones, with around four fifths seen just once and approximately 1.3% held by the top ten. The receptor's source is a woman in her 30s in good health and CMV-seropositive. The chain employs TRBV27 and TRBJ2-3; the D call in the table, TRBD1, was not verified against the DNA. Sequences were obtained from PBMCs. The chain's CDR3 is CASSSSTGGVENTQYF.